This is a list of T cell receptor beta chains from one sample in a study of regulatory T cells in long-lasting Graves disease. TCRdb itself ran the multiplex PCR reads through MiXCR, one entry per CDR3 protein. Among some 250,000 distinct CDR3 sequences listed, about 17% were seen once. The same data also contributed to another study, on T cells in Graves' hyperthyroidism and ophthalmopathy.

Sequenced here: peripheral blood mononuclear cells (PBMCs), sampled at new diagnosis, from a patient treated with antithyroid drugs. Receptors were obtained from a woman in her twenties or thirties with Graves disease. The CDR3 runs from the conserved cysteine through the conserved F or W. A D gene is named only where the DNA matches it firmly. A row's size may be missing; if present it is once, few, many or a size class.

v_call,clone_size,j_call,d_call,cdr3_nt,cdr3_aa
TRBV5-1,many,TRBJ1-1,-,TGCGCCAGCAGCTTGGCGGGCCAGAACACTGAAGCTTTCTTT,CASSLAGQNTEAFF
TRBV10-3,many,TRBJ2-7,-,TGTGCCATCAGTGAAAATACAGGCTCCTACGAGCAGTACTTC,CAISENTGSYEQYF
TRBV5-1,many,TRBJ1-1,-,TGCGCCAGCAGTTTCTCCGGCCAGGGTGAAGCTTTCTTT,CASSFSGQGEAFF
TRBV4-1,many,TRBJ1-1,TRBD1,TGCGCCAGCAGCCACATTTTCAGGGGGCGCGGGACTGAAGCTTTCTTT,CASSHIFRGRGTEAFF
TRBV6-2/TRBV6-3,-,TRBJ2-2,TRBD2,TGTGCCAGCAGTTCCACGACTAGCGGGGACGGGGAGCTGTTTTTT,CASSSTTSGDGELFF
TRBV7-4,many,TRBJ2-2,-,TGTGCCAGCAGCATCGGACAGTTTGGGGAGCTGTTTTTT,CASSIGQFGELFF
TRBV11-3,many,TRBJ1-3,-,TGTGCCAGCAGCCCCGGGACACCCTCTGGAAACACCATATATTTT,CASSPGTPSGNTIYF
TRBV6-2/TRBV6-3,many,TRBJ2-5,TRBD1,TGTGCCAGCAGTGGGGGACAGGGACAACACCAAGAGACCCAGTACTTC,CASSGGQGQHQETQYF
TRBV20-1,many,TRBJ1-2,TRBD1,TGCAGTGCAGGGGGCGGGGTTGGCTACACCTTC,CSAGGGVGYTF
TRBV2,many,TRBJ1-5,-,TGTGCCAGCAGGCCTACAGGGAGGCAGCCCCAGCATTTT,CASRPTGRQPQHF
TRBV5-1,many,TRBJ1-5,TRBD1,TGCGCCAGCAGACGGGACAGTCATCAGCCCCAGCATTTT,CASRRDSHQPQHF
TRBV27,few,TRBJ2-1,-,TGTGCCAGCAGTTTATCGTATTCCAGGGCGCACCCCTACAATGAGCAGTTCTTC,CASSLSYSRAHPYNEQFF
TRBV4-1,few,TRBJ1-1,TRBD1,TGCGCCAGCAGCCAAGAACCTGACAGGGTCGGCACTGAAGCTTTCTTT,CASSQEPDRVGTEAFF
TRBV4-2,many,TRBJ2-3,-,TGTGCCAGCAGCCACCTATGGGACGTAAGCACAGATACGCAGTATTTT,CASSHLWDVSTDTQYF
TRBV7-6,many,TRBJ1-4,-,TGTGCCAGCAGCCTCCAAGCGACCCGCGAAAAACTGTTTTTT,CASSLQATREKLFF
TRBV6-1,many,TRBJ2-1,-,TGTGCCAGCAGTCCCAAATTCAGTAATCGGGCCAATGAGCAGTTCTTC,CASSPKFSNRANEQFF
TRBV19,few,TRBJ2-4,TRBD1,TGTGCCAGTAGTATAGGAAGGCAGGGGGTAGCCAAAAACATTCAGTACTTC,CASSIGRQGVAKNIQYF
TRBV10-3,many,TRBJ2-7,TRBD2,TGTGCCATCGGGGTAGCGGGGCCCTACGAGCAGTACTTC,CAIGVAGPYEQYF
TRBV9,many,TRBJ2-2,TRBD2,TGTGCCAGCAGCTCCCATAGCGGGGGGTCGAACACCGGGGAGCTGTTTTTT,CASSSHSGGSNTGELFF
TRBV5-5,many,TRBJ1-4,-,TGTGCCAGCAGCTTGGGGTGGGCTAATGAAAAACTGTTTTTT,CASSLGWANEKLFF
TRBV9,many,TRBJ1-4,-,TGTGCCAGCAGCGTAGGGGGCGCGGGAAATGAAAAACTGTTTTTT,CASSVGGAGNEKLFF
TRBV18,many,TRBJ1-1,-,TGTGCCAGCTCAGAACAGGGTCGGGCTGAAGCTTTCTTT,CASSEQGRAEAFF
TRBV2,-,TRBJ2-5,-,TGTGCCAGGCCGGGACATGGGCCCGCGAAGACCCAGTACTTC,CARPGHGPAKTQYF
TRBV4-2,-,TRBJ1-5,-,TGTGCCAGCAGCCAAGACCGCGTAGGGGTTCAGCCCCAGCATTTT,CASSQDRVGVQPQHF
TRBV7-3,many,TRBJ2-5,TRBD2,TGTGCCAGCAGTTTGCGAGCGGGGACCCAAGAGACCCAGTACTTC,CASSLRAGTQETQYF
TRBV11-2,many,TRBJ2-5,-,TGTGCCAGCAGCCAGCAAGAGACCCAGTACTTC,CASSQQETQYF
TRBV19,-,TRBJ2-7,TRBD1,TGTGCCAGTAGGAACGACGGACAGGGGGGTTACGAGCAGTACTTC,CASRNDGQGGYEQYF
TRBV7-6,many,TRBJ2-5,-,TGTGCCAGCAGCTTAGCTAAAGGGGGATCGGCGCGGACCCAGTACTTC,CASSLAKGGSARTQYF
TRBV18,-,TRBJ1-4,TRBD1,TGTGCCAGCTCAGTCCGACAGGGTTCAACTAATGAAAAACTGTTTTTT,CASSVRQGSTNEKLFF
TRBV3-1,many,TRBJ2-5,-,TGTGCCAGCAGCTGGGGAAGACAAGAGACCCAGTACTTC,CASSWGRQETQYF
TRBV20-1,many,TRBJ1-1,TRBD1,TGCAGTGCTAGACGCGATATTACAGGGGCCCCAACTGAAGCTTTCTTT,CSARRDITGAPTEAFF
TRBV20-1,many,TRBJ2-7,-,TGCAGTGTCACAGGGCTCGACGAGCAGTACTTC,CSVTGLDEQYF
TRBV12-5,-,TRBJ1-1,-,TGTGCTACCCTCGCTCCATGTAGGGGAATGAGCACTGAAGCTTTCTTT,CATLAPCRGMSTEAFF
TRBV4-1,few,TRBJ2-3,TRBD1,TGCGCCAGCAGCCAAGTGTTTGGGACAGGGGATACGCGGTATTTT,CASSQVFGTGDTRYF
TRBV19,-,TRBJ1-5,-,TGTGCCAGTAGACCCGGAGGGGGTCAGCCCCAGCATTTT,CASRPGGGQPQHF
TRBV27,-,TRBJ2-5,TRBD2,TGTGCCAGCTCTTACGGGGGGGCCAGAGAGACCCAGTACTTC,CASSYGGARETQYF
TRBV6-4,many,TRBJ2-3,-,TGTGCCAGCAGTGACTCAGCAGGGGGGAGCACAGATACGCAGTATTTT,CASSDSAGGSTDTQYF
TRBV18,-,TRBJ1-1,-,TGTGCCAGCTCACCACCGACTCTCCCCGAAGGGCAAGCTTTCTTT,CASSPPTLPEGQAFF
TRBV9,many,TRBJ2-2,-,TGTGCCAGCAGCGTAGCTCAGGGACCGAACACCGGGGAGCTGTTTTTT,CASSVAQGPNTGELFF
TRBV3-1,many,TRBJ1-2,-,TGTGCCAGCAGCCAATCATTCGCGCATGGCTACACCTTC,CASSQSFAHGYTF
TRBV20-1,few,TRBJ2-1,-,TGCAGTGCTAACCCCCGGACAGACTACAATGAGCAGTTCTTC,CSANPRTDYNEQFF
TRBV11-2,many,TRBJ1-2,-,TGTGCCAGCAGCTTGGGACCTTTCTATGGCTACACCTTC,CASSLGPFYGYTF